Listed below are T cell receptor beta chains from one sample, sequenced in a study of cytotoxic CD8 clonotypes in ibrutinib-treated CLL. Clones were sequenced by immunoSEQ multiplex PCR, and TCRdb holds only the in-frame ones, with some missing. The table has 130,000 or so clones, 70% to 80% seen once; the top ten hold 25% to 30%. Sequencing used PBMCs, obtained after 12 months of ibrutinib treatment. The receptors shown here come from a human donor with chronic lymphocytic leukemia. Each CDR3 is given with its conserved first and last residue. A D gene is named only where the DNA matches it firmly. Size is stated for part of the rows, as once, few or many counts, or as a class when the clone is expanded.

abundance: once; v_gene: TRBV25-1; d_gene: .; j_gene: TRBJ2-2; CDR3aa: CASSVPNTGELFF; CDR3nt: TGTGCCAGCAGTGTACCAAACACCGGGGAGCTGTTTTTT
abundance: .; v_gene: TRBV11-2; d_gene: .; j_gene: TRBJ2-2; CDR3aa: CASSLDPGHFFTGELFF; CDR3nt: TGTGCCAGCAGCTTAGATCCGGGACATTTTTTCACCGGGGAGCTGTTTTTT
abundance: .; v_gene: TRBV4-1; d_gene: .; j_gene: TRBJ2-2; CDR3aa: CASSQEGAGMGELFF; CDR3nt: TGCGCCAGCAGCCAAGAGGGGGCTGGTATGGGGGAGCTGTTTTTT
abundance: .; v_gene: TRBV18; d_gene: .; j_gene: TRBJ2-2; CDR3aa: CASSRDFVGNTGELFF; CDR3nt: TGTGCCAGCTCACGGGACTTCGTGGGGAACACCGGGGAGCTGTTTTTT
abundance: .; v_gene: TRBV6-1; d_gene: .; j_gene: TRBJ2-7; CDR3aa: CASSSSSVEQYF; CDR3nt: TGTGCCAGCTCGAGTTCGTCGGTCGAGCAGTACTTC
abundance: .; v_gene: TRBV5-6; d_gene: .; j_gene: TRBJ1-2; CDR3aa: CASSLPGPAHGYTF; CDR3nt: TGTGCCAGCAGCTTGCCGGGACCTGCCCATGGCTACACCTTC
abundance: .; v_gene: TRBV19; d_gene: .; j_gene: TRBJ1-1; CDR3aa: CASSTQGSGTEAFF; CDR3nt: TGTGCCAGTAGTACTCAGGGTTCGGGCACTGAAGCTTTCTTT
abundance: .; v_gene: TRBV5-1; d_gene: .; j_gene: TRBJ2-1; CDR3aa: CASSLKEGGYNEQFF; CDR3nt: TGCGCCAGCAGCTTAAAAGAGGGGGGATACAATGAGCAGTTCTTC
abundance: few; v_gene: TRBV6-5; d_gene: .; j_gene: TRBJ1-6; CDR3aa: CASSYGGRWENSPLHF; CDR3nt: TGTGCCAGCAGTTACGGGGGACGTTGGGAAAATTCACCCCTCCACTTT
abundance: .; v_gene: TRBV6-5; d_gene: TRBD1; j_gene: TRBJ2-7; CDR3aa: CASSNRGYEQYF; CDR3nt: TGTGCCAGCAGTAACAGGGGCTACGAGCAGTACTTC
abundance: .; v_gene: TRBV28; d_gene: .; j_gene: TRBJ1-2; CDR3aa: CAAATLYGYTF; CDR3nt: TGTGCCGCCGCAACGCTCTATGGCTACACCTTC
abundance: .; v_gene: TRBV6-1; d_gene: .; j_gene: TRBJ2-3; CDR3aa: CASSEAPRSTDTQYF; CDR3nt: TGTGCCAGCAGTGAAGCACCACGGAGCACAGATACGCAGTATTTT
abundance: .; v_gene: TRBV6-5; d_gene: TRBD2; j_gene: TRBJ2-7; CDR3aa: CASSYLQREGYEQYF; CDR3nt: TGTGCCAGCAGTTACTTACAGCGGGAAGGGTACGAGCAGTACTTC
abundance: .; v_gene: TRBV6-5; d_gene: .; j_gene: TRBJ2-3; CDR3aa: CASSMNAGGTDTQYF; CDR3nt: TGTGCCAGCAGCATGAACGCTGGGGGCACAGATACGCAGTATTTT
abundance: .; v_gene: TRBV7-8; d_gene: .; j_gene: TRBJ1-4; CDR3aa: CASSFNEKLFF; CDR3nt: TGTGCCAGCAGCTTTAATGAAAAACTGTTTTTT
abundance: once; v_gene: TRBV27; d_gene: .; j_gene: TRBJ2-1; CDR3aa: CASSPSYNEQFF; CDR3nt: TGTGCCAGCAGTCCGTCCTACAATGAGCAGTTCTTC
abundance: .; v_gene: TRBV10-3; d_gene: TRBD1; j_gene: TRBJ2-7; CDR3aa: CATKKSPGQGSSYEQYF; CDR3nt: TGTGCCACCAAAAAATCCCCGGGACAGGGGTCCTCCTACGAGCAGTACTTC
abundance: .; v_gene: TRBV28; d_gene: .; j_gene: TRBJ2-7; CDR3aa: CASTPSGAGSSYEQYF; CDR3nt: TGTGCCAGCACCCCGTCCGGGGCCGGGAGCTCCTACGAGCAGTACTTC
abundance: .; v_gene: TRBV18; d_gene: .; j_gene: TRBJ1-2; CDR3aa: CASSPGPLAYGYTF; CDR3nt: TGTGCCAGCTCACCTGGCCCTCTGGCTTATGGCTACACCTTC
abundance: few; v_gene: TRBV7-8; d_gene: .; j_gene: TRBJ2-7; CDR3aa: CASSRQASSDEQYF; CDR3nt: TGTGCCAGCAGCCGACAGGCAAGTTCGGACGAGCAGTACTTC
abundance: .; v_gene: TRBV4-2; d_gene: .; j_gene: TRBJ2-1; CDR3aa: CASSPGDRSSYNEQFF; CDR3nt: TGTGCCAGCAGCCCTGGCGACAGGAGCTCCTACAATGAGCAGTTCTTC
abundance: .; v_gene: TRBV2; d_gene: .; j_gene: TRBJ2-7; CDR3aa: CASAGLFYEQYF; CDR3nt: TGTGCCAGCGCTGGACTATTCTACGAGCAGTACTTC
abundance: once; v_gene: TRBV30; d_gene: .; j_gene: TRBJ2-5; CDR3aa: CAWSVAGYQETQYF; CDR3nt: TGTGCCTGGAGTGTGGCAGGGTACCAAGAGACCCAGTACTTC
abundance: .; v_gene: TRBV30; d_gene: .; j_gene: TRBJ1-1; CDR3aa: CAWSVGVGNTEAFF; CDR3nt: TGTGCCTGGAGTGTAGGGGTTGGGAACACTGAAGCTTTCTTT
abundance: .; v_gene: TRBV21-1; d_gene: .; j_gene: TRBJ1-5; CDR3aa: CASSKGASRGHNQPQHF; CDR3nt: TGTGCCAGCAGCAAAGGGGCAAGCAGGGGACACAATCAGCCCCAGCATTTT
abundance: .; v_gene: TRBV11-2; d_gene: .; j_gene: TRBJ2-7; CDR3aa: CASSLDVTRVQYF; CDR3nt: TGTGCCAGCAGCTTAGATGTCACGAGGGTGCAGTACTTC
abundance: .; v_gene: TRBV2; d_gene: .; j_gene: TRBJ1-2; CDR3aa: CASRDLFGYTF; CDR3nt: TGTGCCAGCCGAGACCTCTTCGGCTACACCTTC
abundance: .; v_gene: TRBV10-1; d_gene: TRBD2; j_gene: TRBJ2-7; CDR3aa: CASSECLAASPLEQYF; CDR3nt: TGCGCCAGCAGTGAGTGCCTAGCGGCCTCCCCGCTCGAGCAGTACTTC